The 30 T cell receptor beta chains listed next were all sequenced from one sample in a study of CD8 T cells in Susac syndrome. With random hexamers, reverse transcription was performed on about 0.45 to 1 ug of RNA. TCRdb reprocessed the immunoSEQ multiplex PCR reads via MiXCR and lists one record per CDR3 protein. The sample includes roughly 50,000 distinct CDR3 sequences, approximately 94% of them seen just once. The source material was CD8+ T cells from PBMCs. These receptor sequences come from a human donor in good health.

This sequence joins TRBV18 and TRBJ1-4, with D uncertain. This CDR3 has 16 amino acids. The germline CDR1 and CDR2 sequences are KGHSH and LQKENI. The germline V and J ends were trimmed by 0 bases and 7 bases, with 15 bases remaining between them. The chain's CDR3 is CASSPPVSVSGEKLFF. CDR3 DNA: TGTGCCAGCTCACCACCGGTTTCAGTCAGCGGTGAAAAACTGTTTTTT.

The rearrangement uses TRBV4-1 and TRBJ1-2; D gene uncertain. CDR1 is MGHRA, CDR2 YSYEKL, per germline. V lost 3 bases and J lost 0, with 5 bases in between. The CDR3 consists of 13 residues. CDR3 sequence reads: CASSQIPNYGYTF. Here the CDR3 DNA reads TGCGCCAGCAGCCAGATCCCTAACTATGGCTACACCTTC.

The chain combines TRBV7-9 with TRBJ2-1; D perhaps matches TRBD1 (6 bases). CDR1 and CDR2 (germline): SEHNR, FQNEAQ (reference sequence). The CDR3 has 15 residues. CDR3 amino acids: CAGGVDSRRGNEQFF. The CDR3 DNA is TGTGCGGGCGGCGTTGACAGCCGCAGGGGCAATGAGCAGTTCTTC.

CDR3 protein: CATSPGQTYEQYF. The CDR3 bases are TGTGCCACCAGCCCGGGACAGACTTACGAGCAGTACTTC. The chain links TRBV15 to TRBJ2-7; 7 nucleotides align to TRBD1. The CDR3 runs to 13 residues. With 5 bases clipped from V and 4 bases from J, the junction kept 5 bases outside the gene matches. The germline CDR1 and CDR2 sequences are LNHNV and YYDKDF (reference sequence). The full variable domain, its missing parts supplied by reference TRBV15 and TRBJ2-7, is DAMVIQNPRYQVTQFGKPVTLSCSQTLNHNVMYWYQQKSSQAPKLLFHYYDKDFNNEADTPDNFQSRRPNTSFCFLDIRSPGLGDTAMYLCATSPGQTYEQYFGPGTRLTVT.

The V call is TRBV9, the J call TRBJ2-1; 11 bases are shared with TRBD2. The CDR3 sequence is 16 residues long. The V gene end was trimmed by 4 bases and the J gene end by 2 bases; junction bases not matched to a gene: 5. CDR1 is SGDLS and CDR2 is YYNGEE in the germline V gene. Here the CDR3 DNA reads TGTGCCAGCAGCCCCACTAGCGGGAGCGCCTACAATGAGCAGTTCTTC. Protein product: CASSPTSGSAYNEQFF.

The DNA for the CDR3 is TGTGCCAGTAGTATAACCAGATCTGGGGCCAACGTCCTGACTTTC. Translation: CASSITRSGANVLTF. The chain recombines TRBV19 with TRBJ2-6; no clear D gene. Germline loops: CDR1 LNHDA, CDR2 SQIVND (reference sequence). With 2 bases removed from V and 1 base from J, the gap between germline ends came to 6 bases. The CDR3 has 15 amino acids.

The rearrangement uses TRBV2 and TRBJ2-7; D gene uncertain. This CDR3 has 11 residues. Germline values: CDR1 SNHLY, CDR2 FYNNEI. V lost 3 bases to trimming and J lost 6 bases, with 6 bases between them. This CDR3 reads CASSDNPEQYF. The CDR3 DNA reads TGTGCCAGCAGTGATAACCCCGAGCAGTACTTC. Full variable domain (missing parts from reference TRBV2 and TRBJ2-7): EPEVTQTPSHQVTQMGQEVILRCVPISNHLYFYWYRQILGQKVEFLVSFYNNEISEKSEIFDDQFSVERPDGSNFTLKIRSTKLEDSAMYFCASSDNPEQYFGPGTRLTVT.

The chain employs TRBV29-1 and TRBJ1-1; 7 bases are shared with TRBD1. Germline lookup yields CDR1 SQVTM and CDR2 ANQGSEA. CDR3 length equals 11 residues. V shed 6 bases and J 4 bases; nucleotides not matched to a gene: 2. DNA of the CDR3: TGCAGCGTCCAGGGGGGCACTGAAGCTTTCTTT. This codes for CSVQGGTEAFF.

The chain carries TRBV6-5 and TRBJ1-1; the D is unclear. This CDR3 comprises 17 residues. CDR1 is MNHEY, CDR2 SVGAGI, per germline. V was cut by 2 bases and J by 4 bases, with 20 bases left in between. CDR3 sequence (DNA): TGTGCCAGCAGTTACACGATCCCCGGGGAGTTGGGCACTGAAGCTTTCTTT. It is translated as CASSYTIPGELGTEAFF.

The rearrangement uses TRBV12-3 or TRBV12-4 and TRBJ2-4; D is possibly TRBD1 (6 bases). V was shortened by 5 bases and J by 3 bases, with 11 bases between the two germline ends. The CDR3 is 14 amino acids. In DNA form, the CDR3 reads TGTGCCAGCAGTCTGGACAGAGGCAAAAACATTCAGTACTTC. It is translated as CASSLDRGKNIQYF.

CDR3 nucleotides: TGTGCCAGCAGTTACTCAAGAGACAGGGGAGTCCACGAGCAGTACTTC. Protein sequence: CASSYSRDRGVHEQYF. The V and J genes are TRBV6-6 and TRBJ2-7; 8 nucleotides agree with TRBD1. Per the germline V gene, CDR1 is MNHNY and CDR2 is SVGAGI (reference sequence). Unmatched junction bases numbered 9, after V lost 0 bases and J lost 5 bases. The CDR3 is 16 residues long.

The chain combines TRBV4-1 with TRBJ2-5, with D tentatively TRBD1 (6 bases). There are 15 residues in the CDR3. Germline V gene data show CDR1 as MGHRA and CDR2 as YSYEKL. Trimming removed 6 bases from V and 5 bases from J, with 19 bases in between. The CDR3 DNA reads as TGCGCCAGCAGTCATACAGGGCCTCATGAGGAGACCCAGTACTTC. Translation: CASSHTGPHEETQYF.

This clonotype appeared once. This rearrangement joins TRBV7-9 to TRBJ2-3, with 9 bases matching TRBD2. The J segment lost 3 bases and the V segment lost 3 bases, leaving 13 bases of the junction unmatched. Looked up from germline, CDR1 is SEHNR and CDR2 is FQNEAQ (reference sequence). The length of the CDR3 is 18 residues. The CDR3 spells CASSFVSSGDPGTDTQYF. The CDR3 bases are TGTGCCAGCAGCTTCGTTTCTAGCGGGGACCCGGGGACAGATACGCAGTATTTT.

The V gene is TRBV4-2, the J gene TRBJ2-1, with 7 bases identical to TRBD2. Germline V lookup: CDR1 LGHNA, CDR2 YNFKEQ. This CDR3 region has 13 residues. V shed 4 bases and J 6 bases; nucleotides not matched to a gene: 3. The CDR3 coding sequence is TGTGCCAGCAGCCTAAGCGGGGTCAATGAGCAGTTCTTC. Protein sequence: CASSLSGVNEQFF.

V gene TRBV28 combines with J gene TRBJ2-7, with D tentatively TRBD1 or TRBD2 (5 bases each). Germline values: CDR1 MDHEN, CDR2 SYDVKM. Trimming took 7 bases from V and 0 from J, leaving 13 bases between them. This CDR3 is 14 amino acids long. Here the CDR3 DNA reads TGTGCCAGCACCCCCTCCGGGACCTCCTACGAGCAGTACTTC. This codes for CASTPSGTSYEQYF.

The J gene is TRBJ1-3, the V gene TRBV14; TRBD1 agrees at 7 bases. The CDR3 spans 15 residues. V lost 0 bases and J lost 3; bases outside the gene matches: 2. Germline assignment: CDR1 SGHDN and CDR2 FVKESK. The CDR3 here is CASSQDGTDGNTIYF. The CDR3 nucleotides read TGTGCCAGCAGCCAAGATGGGACAGATGGAAACACCATATATTTT.

The genes are TRBV13 and TRBJ1-6; perhaps TRBD1 as D (5 bases). Germline values: CDR1 PRHDT, CDR2 FYEKMQ (reference sequence). This CDR3 contains 13 residues. V dropped 5 bases and J dropped 8 bases, with 10 bases sitting between them. CDR3 sequence: CASSRRGDSPLHF. Here the CDR3 DNA reads TGTGCCAGCAGCCGGAGAGGGGATTCACCCCTCCACTTT.

This chain links TRBV27 with TRBJ2-5, with 11 bases that match TRBD2. CDR1 is MNHEY and CDR2 is SMNVEV in the germline V gene (reference sequence). The V gene end was trimmed by 4 bases and the J gene end by 5 bases; junction bases not matched to a gene: 6. The CDR3 is 15 residues long. This chain's CDR3 is CASSSTSGRGETQYF. The CDR3 bases are TGTGCCAGCAGTTCCACTAGCGGGAGAGGGGAGACCCAGTACTTC.

The chain employs TRBV12-3 or TRBV12-4 and TRBJ1-1, with TRBD1 matching over 7 bases. With 1 base clipped from V and 4 bases from J, the junction kept 6 bases outside the gene matches. This CDR3 region has 15 residues. CDR3 sequence reads: CASSLGQGEVTEAFF. In DNA form, the CDR3 reads TGTGCCAGCAGTTTAGGACAGGGAGAGGTCACTGAAGCTTTCTTT.

J is TRBJ2-7 and V is TRBV7-9; D remains ambiguous. Trimming removed 1 base from V and 3 bases from J, with 16 bases in between. Germline V lookup: CDR1 SEHNR, CDR2 FQNEAQ (reference sequence). This CDR3 is 16 amino acids long. CDR3 protein: CASSLGQSVGNYEQYF. The CDR3 DNA follows: TGTGCCAGCAGCTTAGGCCAGTCGGTGGGAAACTACGAGCAGTACTTC.

The rearrangement links TRBV30 to TRBJ1-5; D unresolved. Trimming pared 2 bases from V and 3 bases from J, leaving 5 bases between. CDR3 length: 12 amino acids. CDR1 is GTSNPN and CDR2 is SVGIG in the germline V gene (reference sequence). CDR3 DNA sequence: TGTGCCTGGAGTTTTAACAATCAGCCCCAGCATTTT. Encoded protein: CAWSFNNQPQHF.

The V and J genes are TRBV5-6 and TRBJ1-1; a possible D gene is TRBD1 (5 bases). Trimming pared 4 bases from V and 5 bases from J, leaving 15 bases between. CDR3 length: 14 residues. Germline V gene lookup returns CDR1 SGHDT and CDR2 YYEEEE. The CDR3 loop is CASSRDFQVTEAFF. CDR3 in DNA: TGTGCCAGCAGCCGGGACTTCCAGGTTACTGAAGCTTTCTTT.

The chain employs TRBV5-1 and TRBJ2-1, with 8 bases lining up with TRBD2. CDR1 SGHRS and CDR2 YFSETQ come from the germline V gene. Unmatched junction bases numbered 9, after V lost 4 bases and J lost 6 bases. CDR3 length equals 15 residues. The CDR3 DNA follows: TGCGCCAGCAGCACGGAGCGGGAGCGAGCCAATGAGCAGTTCTTC. Residues: CASSTERERANEQFF. Full variable domain (remainder filled in from reference TRBV5-1 and TRBJ2-1): KAGVTQTPRYLIKTRGQQVTLSCSPISGHRSVSWYQQTPGQGLQFLFEYFSETQRNKGNFPGRFSGRQFSNSRSEMNVSTLELGDSALYLCASSTERERANEQFFGPGTRLTVL.

The chain has TRBV11-2 and TRBJ2-4; 7 bases are a match to TRBD1. The germline gives CDR1 SGHAT, CDR2 FQNNGV. V lost 0 bases and J lost 0; bases outside the gene matches: 5. The CDR3 runs to 17 residues. In DNA, the CDR3 is TGTGCCAGCAGCTTAGATCTTCAGGGGGTAGCCAAAAACATTCAGTACTTC. It specifies CASSLDLQGVAKNIQYF.

In its sample, this clonotype was seen once. The chain uses TRBV19 and TRBJ2-3; D is undetermined. The CDR3 contains 13 residues. V lost 4 bases and J 3 bases, leaving 8 bases between the germline ends. The germline gives CDR1 LNHDA, CDR2 SQIVND (reference sequence). The CDR3: CASSSWGTDTQYF. In nucleotides, the CDR3 is TGTGCCAGTAGTAGCTGGGGTACAGATACGCAGTATTTT.

J is TRBJ2-7 and V is TRBV20-1; 12 bases are a match to TRBD2. With 6 bases clipped from V and 2 bases from J, the junction kept 5 bases outside the gene matches. The CDR3 has 14 residues. Germline V lookup: CDR1 DFQATT, CDR2 SNEGSKA (reference sequence). CDR3 sequence: CSARGLAGPYEQYF. Here the CDR3 DNA reads TGCAGTGCCCGCGGACTAGCGGGACCCTACGAGCAGTACTTC.

This clonotype was observed a handful of times. The J gene is TRBJ2-7, the V gene TRBV28, with TRBD2 identical over 13 bases. Trimming at V came to 6 bases and at J to 6 bases, leaving 14 bases not matched to a gene. The CDR3 runs to 17 residues. Germline assignment: CDR1 MDHEN and CDR2 SYDVKM. This CDR3 reads CASRLRGLAGEGLEQYF. CDR3 bases: TGTGCCAGCAGGTTACGAGGACTAGCGGGAGAGGGTCTCGAGCAGTACTTC.

J is TRBJ2-5 and V is TRBV7-9, with 7 bases aligning to TRBD2. The CDR3 is 17 amino acids. V lost 1 base to trimming and J lost 5 bases; unmatched junction nucleotides: 13. Germline loops: CDR1 SEHNR, CDR2 FQNEAQ (reference sequence). This chain's CDR3 is CASSLVGRDPERETQYF. CDR3 nucleotides: TGTGCCAGCAGCTTAGTGGGGAGGGATCCGGAGAGGGAGACCCAGTACTTC.

The chain links TRBV3-1 to TRBJ2-1, with D maybe TRBD2 (5 bases). CDR3 size: 16 residues. In germline, CDR1 is LGHDT, CDR2 YNNKEL (reference sequence). The V end was cut by 3 bases, the J end by 7 bases, with 19 bases between. The CDR3 nucleotides read TGTGCCAGCAGCCACCGGGATCCGGTCCGGGCTAATGAGCAGTTCTTC. Protein: CASSHRDPVRANEQFF.

V is TRBV4-1 and J is TRBJ1-5; 7 bases line up with TRBD1. Germline CDR1 MGHRA, CDR2 YSYEKL. Unmatched junction bases numbered 5, after V lost 4 bases and J lost 2 bases. The CDR3 consists of 15 residues. The CDR3 protein is CASSPFGTGNQPQHF. Here the CDR3 DNA reads TGCGCCAGCAGCCCTTTTGGGACAGGCAATCAGCCCCAGCATTTT.